This TCR beta chain comes out of a study of OX40 agonist ivuxolimab in advanced cancers. On the study more broadly: Ivuxolimab doses were 0.01, 0.1, 0.3, 1.5, 3 or 10 mg/kg every 2 weeks. Three partial responders included one hepatocellular carcinoma patient and two cutaneous melanoma patients. Overall study results and limits: The mean number of expanded clones was higher in CD8+ T cells than in CD4+. There was clonal expansion of CD4+ and CD8+ blood T cells by week 6 at 0.1 to 3.0 mg/kg.

Trimming took 3 bases from V and 13 from J, leaving 15 bases between them. Germline V gene data show CDR1 as LNHNV and CDR2 as YYDKDF (reference sequence). This CDR3 is built from 13 residues. Produced via immunoSEQ multiplex PCR; TCRdb's table is partial and in-frame only. The sample holds around 45,000 clones, around nine tenths seen once. A word on this clone: The antigen remains unidentified.

The gene calls are TRBV15 and TRBJ1-4; no clear D. The TCR sequence derives from an adult with an advanced solid tumor such as melanoma, head and neck, liver or kidney cancer. Here the sequenced sample was CD4+ or CD8+ T cells sorted from blood, taken in a trial of the OX40 agonist ivuxolimab. The CDR3 nucleotides are TGTGCCACCAGCAGGACGGACGTCTCGGGACTGTTTTTT. Translation gives CATSRTDVSGLFF.